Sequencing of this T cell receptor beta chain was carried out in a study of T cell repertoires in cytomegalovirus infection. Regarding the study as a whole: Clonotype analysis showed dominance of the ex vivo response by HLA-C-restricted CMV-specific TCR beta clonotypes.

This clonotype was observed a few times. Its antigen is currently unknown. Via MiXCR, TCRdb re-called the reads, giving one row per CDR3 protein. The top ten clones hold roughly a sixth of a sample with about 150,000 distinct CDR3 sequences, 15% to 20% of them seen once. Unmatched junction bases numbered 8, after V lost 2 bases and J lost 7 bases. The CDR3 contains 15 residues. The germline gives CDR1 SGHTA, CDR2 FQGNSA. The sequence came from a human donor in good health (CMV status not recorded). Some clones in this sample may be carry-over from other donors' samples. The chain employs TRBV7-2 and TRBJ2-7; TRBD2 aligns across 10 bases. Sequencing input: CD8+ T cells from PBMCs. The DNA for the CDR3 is TGTGCCAGCAGCTTAAGGGGGCTAGCGGGGGATGAGCAGTACTTC. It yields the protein CASSLRGLAGDEQYF.